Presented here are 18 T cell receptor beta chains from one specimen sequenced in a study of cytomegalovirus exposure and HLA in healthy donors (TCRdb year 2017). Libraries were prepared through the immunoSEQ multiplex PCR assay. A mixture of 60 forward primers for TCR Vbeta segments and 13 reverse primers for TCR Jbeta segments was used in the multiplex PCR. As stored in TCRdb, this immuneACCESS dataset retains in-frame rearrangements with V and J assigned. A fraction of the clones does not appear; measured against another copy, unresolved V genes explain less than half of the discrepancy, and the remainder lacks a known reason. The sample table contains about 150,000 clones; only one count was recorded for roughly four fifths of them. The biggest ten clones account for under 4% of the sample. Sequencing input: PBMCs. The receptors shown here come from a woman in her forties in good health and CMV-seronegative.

The DNA of the CDR3 is TGTGCCAGCACCAGGACAGGGGCCTACGAGCAGTACTTC. It specifies CASTRTGAYEQYF. The J gene is TRBJ2-7, the V gene TRBV28; 9 bases agree with TRBD1. Germline CDR1 MDHEN, CDR2 SYDVKM. The CDR3 consists of 13 residues. After removal of 7 bases from V and 2 bases from J, the junction contained 3 bases not matched to a gene.

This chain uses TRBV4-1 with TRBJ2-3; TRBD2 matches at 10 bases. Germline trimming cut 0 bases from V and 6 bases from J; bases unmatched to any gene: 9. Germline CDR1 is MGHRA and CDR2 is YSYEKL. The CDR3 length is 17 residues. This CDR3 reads CASSQDREAGGQDTQYF. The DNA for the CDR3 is TGCGCCAGCAGCCAAGATCGAGAAGCGGGGGGGCAGGATACGCAGTATTTT.

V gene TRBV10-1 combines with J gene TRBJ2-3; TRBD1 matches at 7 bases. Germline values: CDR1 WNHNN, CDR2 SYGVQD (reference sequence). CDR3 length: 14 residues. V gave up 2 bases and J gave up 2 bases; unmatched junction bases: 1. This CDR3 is CASSEGQVTDTQYF. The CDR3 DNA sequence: TGCGCCAGCAGTGAGGGACAGGTCACAGATACGCAGTATTTT.

In DNA form, the CDR3 reads TGCGCCAGCAGCAGGGGACAGAGCCAGACGACTGAAGCTTTCTTT. Protein sequence: CASSRGQSQTTEAFF. The V call is TRBV5-1, the J call TRBJ1-1, with TRBD1 matching over 7 bases. The junction had 11 bases not matched to a gene; V was cut back by 4 bases and J by 5 bases. CDR3 length equals 15 residues. In germline, CDR1 is SGHRS, CDR2 YFSETQ.

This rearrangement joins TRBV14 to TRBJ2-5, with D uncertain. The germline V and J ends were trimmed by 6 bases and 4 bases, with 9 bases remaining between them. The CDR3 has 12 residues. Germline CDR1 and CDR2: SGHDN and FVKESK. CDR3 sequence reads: CASSLSVETQYF. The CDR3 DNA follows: TGTGCCAGCAGTCTAAGCGTAGAGACCCAGTACTTC.

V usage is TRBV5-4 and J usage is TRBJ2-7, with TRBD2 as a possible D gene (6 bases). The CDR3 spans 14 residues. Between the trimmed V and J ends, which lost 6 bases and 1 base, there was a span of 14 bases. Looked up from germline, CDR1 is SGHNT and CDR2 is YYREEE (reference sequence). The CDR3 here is CASTLGGTSYEQYF. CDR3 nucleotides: TGTGCCAGCACCCTAGGAGGGACTTCCTACGAGCAGTACTTC.

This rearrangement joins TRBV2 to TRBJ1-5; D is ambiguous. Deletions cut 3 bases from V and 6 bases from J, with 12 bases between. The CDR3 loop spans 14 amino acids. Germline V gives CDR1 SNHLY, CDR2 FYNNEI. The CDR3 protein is CASSDEQFGQPQHF. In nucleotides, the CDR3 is TGTGCCAGCAGTGATGAACAGTTTGGTCAGCCCCAGCATTTT.

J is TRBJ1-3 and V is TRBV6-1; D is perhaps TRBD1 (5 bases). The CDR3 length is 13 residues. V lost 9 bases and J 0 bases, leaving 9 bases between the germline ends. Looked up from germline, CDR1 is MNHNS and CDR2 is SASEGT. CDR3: CASTRDSGNTIYF. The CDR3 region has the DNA TGTGCCAGTACCAGGGACTCTGGAAACACCATATATTTT.

CDR3 loop: CASSYFAGQRDTQYF. The CDR3 DNA reads as TGTGCCAGCAGTTATTTTGCGGGTCAGAGAGATACGCAGTATTTT. The chain carries TRBV6-5 and TRBJ2-3, with a possible D match to TRBD2 (5 bases). The germline V gene encodes CDR1 MNHEY and CDR2 SVGAGI. The CDR3 has 15 amino acids. The V and J ends lost 3 bases and 5 bases respectively, with 15 bases between them.

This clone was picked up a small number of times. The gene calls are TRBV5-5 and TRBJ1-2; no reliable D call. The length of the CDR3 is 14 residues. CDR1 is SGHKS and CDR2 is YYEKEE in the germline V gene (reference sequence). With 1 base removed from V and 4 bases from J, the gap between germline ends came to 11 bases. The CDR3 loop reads CASSLYDGSYGYTF. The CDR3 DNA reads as TGTGCCAGCAGCTTGTACGACGGGAGCTATGGCTACACCTTC.

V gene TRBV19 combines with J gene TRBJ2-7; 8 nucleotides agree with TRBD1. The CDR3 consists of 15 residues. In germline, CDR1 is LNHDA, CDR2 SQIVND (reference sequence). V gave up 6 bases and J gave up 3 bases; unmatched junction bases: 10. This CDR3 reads CASSYGTGFFYEQYF. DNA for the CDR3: TGTGCCAGTAGCTACGGGACAGGATTTTTCTACGAGCAGTACTTC.

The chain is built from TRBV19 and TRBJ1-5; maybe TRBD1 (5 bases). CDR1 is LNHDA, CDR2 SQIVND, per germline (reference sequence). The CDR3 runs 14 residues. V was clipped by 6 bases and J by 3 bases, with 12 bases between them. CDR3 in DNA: TGTGCCAGTAGGACCGACAGTTTCAATCAGCCCCAGCATTTT. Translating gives CASRTDSFNQPQHF.

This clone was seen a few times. The CDR3 sequence: CASSLAPTSGGPGTQYF. CDR3 in DNA: TGTGCCAGCAGCTTAGCACCAACTAGCGGGGGTCCCGGAACCCAGTACTTC. The chain employs TRBV11-2 and TRBJ2-5; 11 positions agree with TRBD2. The germline V gene encodes CDR1 SGHAT and CDR2 FQNNGV. V shed 1 base and J 8 bases; nucleotides not matched to a gene: 12. CDR3 length equals 17 residues.

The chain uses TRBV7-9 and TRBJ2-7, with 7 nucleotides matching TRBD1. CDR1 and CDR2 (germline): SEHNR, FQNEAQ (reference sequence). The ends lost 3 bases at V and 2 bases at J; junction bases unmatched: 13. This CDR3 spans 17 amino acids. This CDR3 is CASSLMFRDRGPYEQYF. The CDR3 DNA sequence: TGTGCCAGCAGCTTGATGTTTCGGGACAGAGGGCCCTACGAGCAGTACTTC.

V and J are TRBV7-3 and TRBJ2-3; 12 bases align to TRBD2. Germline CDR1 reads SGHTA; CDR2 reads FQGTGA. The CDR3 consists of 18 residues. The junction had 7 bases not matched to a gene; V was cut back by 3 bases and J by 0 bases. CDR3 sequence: CASSLTSGGSTSTDTQYF. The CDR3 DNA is TGTGCCAGCAGCTTGACTAGCGGGGGATCGACTAGCACAGATACGCAGTATTTT.

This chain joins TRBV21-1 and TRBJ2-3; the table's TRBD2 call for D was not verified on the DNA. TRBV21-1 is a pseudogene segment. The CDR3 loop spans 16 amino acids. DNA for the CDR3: TGTGCCAGCAGCAAAGGTGGCGGGGGGGTTCTAGATACGCAGTATTTT. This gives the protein CASSKGGGGVLDTQYF.

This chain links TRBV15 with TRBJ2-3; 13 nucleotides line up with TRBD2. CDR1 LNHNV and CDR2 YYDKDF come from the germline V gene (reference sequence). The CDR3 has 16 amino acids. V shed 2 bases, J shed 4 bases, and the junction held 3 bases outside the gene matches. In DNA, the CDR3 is TGTGCCACCAGCAGAAAACTAGCGGGGGGGGCAGATACGCAGTATTTT. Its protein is CATSRKLAGGADTQYF. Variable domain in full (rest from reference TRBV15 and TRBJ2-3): DAMVIQNPRYQVTQFGKPVTLSCSQTLNHNVMYWYQQKSSQAPKLLFHYYDKDFNNEADTPDNFQSRRPNTSFCFLDIRSPGLGDTAMYLCATSRKLAGGADTQYFGPGTRLTVL.

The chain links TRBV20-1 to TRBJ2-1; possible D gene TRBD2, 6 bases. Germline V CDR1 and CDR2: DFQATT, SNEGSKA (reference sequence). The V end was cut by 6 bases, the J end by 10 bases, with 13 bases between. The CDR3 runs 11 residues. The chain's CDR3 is CSAGSGVEQFF. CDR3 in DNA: TGCAGTGCGGGCTCGGGGGTCGAGCAGTTCTTC.